This T cell receptor beta chain was found in a study of shared clonotypes between healthy human individuals. This table comes from immunoSEQ multiplex PCR, and its TCRdb copy is limited to in-frame clones, with some not included. The table records about 1.5 million clones, 95% to 99% of them present only once. The CDR3 is 14 residues long. V gave up 3 bases and J gave up 0 bases; unmatched junction bases: 3. Germline-derived CDR1 and CDR2 are SGHRS and YFSETQ. The rearrangement uses TRBV5-1 and TRBJ2-7; TRBD1 agrees at 7 bases. The sample was naive CD4+ T cells sorted from blood. Subset noted: CD45RA+ positively selected. The source is a man in his thirties or forties in good health. CDR3: CASSSGQPSYEQYF. CDR3 in DNA: TGCGCCAGCAGCTCGGGACAGCCCTCCTACGAGCAGTACTTC.